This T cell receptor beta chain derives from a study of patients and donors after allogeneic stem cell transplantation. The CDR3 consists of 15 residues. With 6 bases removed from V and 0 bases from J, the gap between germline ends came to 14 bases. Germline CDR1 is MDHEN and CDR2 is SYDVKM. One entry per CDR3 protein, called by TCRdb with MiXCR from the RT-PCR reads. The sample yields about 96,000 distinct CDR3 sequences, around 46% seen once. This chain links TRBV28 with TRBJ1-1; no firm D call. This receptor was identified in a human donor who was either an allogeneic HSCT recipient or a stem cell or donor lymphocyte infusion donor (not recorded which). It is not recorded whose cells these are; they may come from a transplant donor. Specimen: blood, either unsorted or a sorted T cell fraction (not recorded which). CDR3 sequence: CASRYLGRVNTEAFF. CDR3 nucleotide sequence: TGTGCCAGCAGATATCTAGGACGAGTGAACACTGAAGCTTTCTTT.